A single sample is the source of the 24 T cell receptor beta chains below, sequenced in a study of T-cell memory formation after mild COVID-19. TCRdb redid the calling of the 5' RACE reads with MiXCR, one entry per CDR3 protein. The table includes 470,000 or so distinct CDR3 sequences, approximately 25% detected once. The specimen was PBMCs or a T cell subset sorted from them (not recorded which). Source of these receptors: an adult woman who had mild COVID-19 (a few samples of this study predate the infection). Cell type and time point are not known.

The chain recombines TRBV30 with TRBJ2-7; a weak D match, TRBD1 (5 bases). The germline V and J ends were trimmed by 0 bases and 6 bases, with 12 bases remaining between them. Germline lookup yields CDR1 GTSNPN and CDR2 SVGIG (reference sequence). The CDR3 is 13 residues long. The CDR3 DNA sequence: TGTGCCTGGAGTGTAGGATACAGGTTCGAGCAGTACTTC. Protein sequence: CAWSVGYRFEQYF.

This clonotype has only a few counts. The CDR3 nucleotides are TGTGCCAGCAGTTCCCGGGAGGGGTGGTACGAGCAGTACTTC. The encoded protein is CASSSREGWYEQYF. The chain uses TRBV27 and TRBJ2-7; 8 positions agree with TRBD2. With 4 bases clipped from V and 4 bases from J, the junction kept 6 bases outside the gene matches. CDR3 length: 14 amino acids. The V gene's germline CDR1 is MNHEY and CDR2 SMNVEV (reference sequence).

This chain links TRBV15 with TRBJ2-1; perhaps TRBD1 as D (5 bases). Between the trimmed V and J ends, which lost 0 bases and 1 base, there was a span of 7 bases. The germline V gene has CDR1 LNHNV and CDR2 YYDKDF (reference sequence). This CDR3 region has 15 residues. Here the CDR3 reads CATSRDQGSYNEQFF. For the CDR3, the DNA is TGTGCCACCAGCAGAGATCAGGGTTCCTACAATGAGCAGTTCTTC.

In this sample, this clonotype turned up many times. The J gene is TRBJ1-1, the V gene TRBV5-1; D is unresolved. The CDR3 is 16 residues long. V shed 2 bases and J shed 0 bases, with 14 bases lying between them. Germline V CDR1 and CDR2: SGHRS, YFSETQ. The CDR3: CASSLGGRGVNTEAFF. Here the CDR3 DNA reads TGCGCCAGCAGCTTAGGCGGGCGGGGTGTGAACACTGAAGCTTTCTTT.

This clonotype was recorded a few times. The chain recombines TRBV7-9 with TRBJ1-5; D remains ambiguous. Germline CDR1 is SEHNR and CDR2 is FQNEAQ (reference sequence). V was trimmed by 4 bases and J by 7 bases, leaving 17 bases between them. The CDR3 covers 15 residues. Here the CDR3 reads CASSSGSLAGQPQHF. The CDR3 DNA is TGTGCCAGCAGCTCCGGGTCCCTTGCGGGGCAGCCCCAGCATTTT.

This chain joins TRBV10-3 and TRBJ1-2; 8 nucleotides agree with TRBD1. Germline V gene sequence: CDR1 ENHRY, CDR2 SYGVKD. The V and J ends lost 6 bases and 7 bases, in that order; junction bases with no gene match: 7. The CDR3 length is 13 residues. CDR3 loop: CAISGQGTFGYTF. Written as DNA, the CDR3 is TGTGCCATCAGCGGACAGGGTACTTTTGGCTACACCTTC.

The V gene is TRBV7-2, the J gene TRBJ2-3; no clear D gene. Trimming removed 5 bases from V and 4 bases from J, with 13 bases in between. This CDR3 contains 14 residues. The germline V gene has CDR1 SGHTA and CDR2 FQGNSA. The chain's CDR3 is CASSRPPRADTQYF. The CDR3 bases are TGTGCCAGCAGCCGCCCCCCTAGGGCAGATACGCAGTATTTT.

The gene calls are TRBV2 and TRBJ1-4; 7 positions match TRBD1. Germline loops: CDR1 SNHLY, CDR2 FYNNEI. V lost 5 bases and J lost 8; bases outside the gene matches: 8. The CDR3 covers 14 residues. CDR3 in amino acids: CASSFTGVVEKLFF. In DNA, the CDR3 is TGTGCCAGCAGTTTTACAGGGGTTGTGGAAAAACTGTTTTTT.

The V and J genes are TRBV12-3 or TRBV12-4 and TRBJ2-7, with a weak D call TRBD1 (5 bases). With 6 bases removed from V and 0 bases from J, the gap between germline ends came to 24 bases. CDR3 size: 18 residues. CDR3 in amino acids: CASSPSGAGDEPSYEQYF. Here the CDR3 DNA reads TGTGCCAGCAGCCCATCTGGGGCAGGCGACGAACCCTCCTACGAGCAGTACTTC.

In this sample, this clonotype turned up a few times. The chain employs TRBV7-2 and TRBJ2-1, with 10 bases identical to TRBD2. CDR1 and CDR2 (germline): SGHTA, FQGNSA. This CDR3 is 15 amino acids long. The junction had 5 bases not matched to a gene; V was cut back by 5 bases and J by 4 bases. The CDR3 region has the DNA TGTGCCAGCAGCACGAGCGGGGGGGCTTACAATGAGCAGTTCTTC. Translated, it gives CASSTSGGAYNEQFF.

The chain combines TRBV27 with TRBJ2-3; no clear D. Germline V gene lookup returns CDR1 MNHEY and CDR2 SMNVEV (reference sequence). This CDR3 region has 16 residues. V lost 3 bases and J 0 bases, leaving 13 bases between the germline ends. The CDR3: CASSFDGLTSTDTQYF. The DNA of the CDR3 is TGTGCCAGCAGTTTTGATGGTCTGACTAGCACAGATACGCAGTATTTT.

This clonotype came up a few times. CDR3: CSASPPDFEDTQYF. DNA of the CDR3: TGCAGTGCTAGTCCCCCTGACTTTGAGGATACGCAGTATTTT. This rearrangement joins TRBV20-1 to TRBJ2-3, with D unresolved. From germline, CDR1 is DFQATT and CDR2 SNEGSKA (reference sequence). The V and J ends lost 3 bases and 6 bases respectively, with 16 bases between them. This CDR3 comprises 14 residues.

This clonotype occurred once. The genes are TRBV2 and TRBJ1-2; TRBD1 aligns across 7 bases. Germline lookup yields CDR1 SNHLY and CDR2 FYNNEI. V lost 6 bases, J lost 0 bases, and 7 bases stayed unmatched. CDR3 length: 15 residues. The chain's CDR3 is CASRRLQGTNYGYTF. In DNA form, the CDR3 reads TGTGCCAGCAGAAGGCTACAGGGGACTAACTATGGCTACACCTTC.

This clonotype was detected a few times. The rearrangement links TRBV6-1 to TRBJ2-1, with 12 bases that match TRBD1. Looked up from germline, CDR1 is MNHNS and CDR2 is SASEGT. The CDR3 has 17 residues. V dropped 4 bases and J dropped 6; count of bases not matched to a gene: 10. This CDR3 is CASSGPHRDRGPNEQFF. The CDR3, as DNA: TGTGCCAGCAGTGGCCCCCACCGGGACAGGGGGCCCAATGAGCAGTTCTTC.

The chain carries TRBV18 and TRBJ2-3; D gene uncertain. V was trimmed by 2 bases and J by 1 base, leaving 10 bases between them. The germline gives CDR1 KGHSH, CDR2 LQKENI. This CDR3 comprises 15 residues. The DNA of the CDR3 is TGTGCCAGCTCACCATCCCATTCAGGCACAGATACGCAGTATTTT. Amino acids: CASSPSHSGTDTQYF.

This clonotype has only a few counts. The gene calls are TRBV6-1 and TRBJ2-7, with a tentative D call TRBD1 (5 bases). The CDR3 totals 12 residues. CDR1 MNHNS and CDR2 SASEGT come from the germline V gene. Deletions cut 5 bases from V and 6 bases from J, with 11 bases between. The CDR3 sequence is CASSRRQFEQYF. The CDR3 region has the DNA TGTGCCAGCAGTCGACGACAGTTCGAGCAGTACTTC.

The chain couples TRBV27 to TRBJ2-7, with TRBD1 matching over 7 bases. Germline V gene sequence: CDR1 MNHEY, CDR2 SMNVEV (reference sequence). V shed 2 bases and J 2 bases; nucleotides not matched to a gene: 6. This CDR3 comprises 15 residues. CDR3 sequence reads: CASSLKGAKPYEQYF. In nucleotides, the CDR3 is TGTGCCAGCAGTTTAAAGGGGGCAAAACCCTACGAGCAGTACTTC.

The table lists this clonotype with a few counts. This chain uses TRBV11-2 with TRBJ2-7, with D possibly called TRBD1 or TRBD2 (5 bases each). Trimming shortened V by 4 bases and J by 4 bases, and 20 bases separated the two germline ends. The CDR3 has 16 amino acids. Germline V gene data show CDR1 as SGHAT and CDR2 as FQNNGV. In DNA form, the CDR3 reads TGTGCCAGCAGCTCCTCTCGGGGCCGACGAGGTTACGAGCAGTACTTC. Amino acid sequence: CASSSSRGRRGYEQYF.

DNA of the CDR3: TGCAGTGCTAGAGATCCTCTCACAGATACGCAGTATTTT. Its protein product is CSARDPLTDTQYF. J is TRBJ2-3 and V is TRBV20-1; D call uncertain. In germline, CDR1 is DFQATT, CDR2 SNEGSKA (reference sequence). The CDR3 spans 13 residues. V lost 0 bases, J lost 2 bases, and 6 bases lay in between.

V and J are TRBV7-2 and TRBJ1-6; D ambiguous. Germline V gene lookup returns CDR1 SGHTA and CDR2 FQGNSA. V was pared by 1 base and J by 9 bases, with 7 bases between. This CDR3 is 13 amino acids long. The CDR3 sequence: CASSLESGSPLHF. The CDR3 nucleotides read TGTGCCAGCAGCTTAGAATCAGGTTCACCCCTCCACTTT.

This clonotype was detected only a few times. V usage is TRBV12-3 or TRBV12-4 and J usage is TRBJ2-3, with a weak D call TRBD2 (6 bases). This CDR3 contains 14 residues. V lost 7 bases, J lost 3 bases, and 14 bases lay in between. CDR3 nucleotide sequence: TGTGCCAGCACCTTGGGGGAGGAAACAGATACGCAGTATTTT. Translating it yields CASTLGEETDTQYF.

The chain recombines TRBV2 with TRBJ1-3; D not resolved. V shed 6 bases and J shed 0 bases, with 6 bases lying between them. The CDR3 sequence is 13 residues long. Per germline, CDR1 SNHLY and CDR2 FYNNEI. CDR3 sequence reads: CASSRFSGNTIYF. Here the CDR3 DNA reads TGTGCCAGCAGCCGGTTCTCTGGAAACACCATATATTTT.

There are many counts of this clonotype. The gene calls are TRBV4-2 and TRBJ2-1; D is possibly TRBD2 (5 bases). Trimming left V 6 bases short and J 5 bases short, with 8 bases between. The CDR3 totals 12 residues. Germline V gene lookup returns CDR1 LGHNA and CDR2 YNFKEQ. CDR3 loop: CASRRADNEQFF. The CDR3 DNA is TGTGCCAGCAGGAGGGCTGACAATGAGCAGTTCTTC.

The chain carries TRBV27 and TRBJ2-6; 9 bases fit TRBD1. V was clipped by 8 bases and J by 1 base; unmatched bases: 6. CDR3 size: 16 residues. Germline CDR1 is MNHEY and CDR2 is SMNVEV (reference sequence). CDR3 in amino acids: CASGRGQGSGANVLTF. DNA for the CDR3: TGTGCCAGCGGTAGGGGACAGGGATCTGGGGCCAACGTCCTGACTTTC.